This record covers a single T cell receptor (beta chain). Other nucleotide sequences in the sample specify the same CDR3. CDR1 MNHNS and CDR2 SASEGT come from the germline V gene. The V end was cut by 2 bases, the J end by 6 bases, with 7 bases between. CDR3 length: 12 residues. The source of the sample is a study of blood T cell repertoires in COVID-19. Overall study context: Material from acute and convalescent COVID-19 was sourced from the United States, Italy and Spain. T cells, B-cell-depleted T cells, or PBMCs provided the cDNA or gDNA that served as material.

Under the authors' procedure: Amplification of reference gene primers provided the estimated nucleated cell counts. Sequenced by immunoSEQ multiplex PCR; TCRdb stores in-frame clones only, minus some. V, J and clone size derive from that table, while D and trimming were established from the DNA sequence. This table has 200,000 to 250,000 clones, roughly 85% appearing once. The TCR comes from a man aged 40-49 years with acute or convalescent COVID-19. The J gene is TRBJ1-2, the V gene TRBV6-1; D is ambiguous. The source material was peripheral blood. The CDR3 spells CASSERGHGYTF. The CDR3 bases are TGTGCCAGCAGTGAACGCGGGCATGGCTACACCTTC.